This T cell receptor beta chain derives from a study of T-cell memory formation after mild COVID-19. A word on this clonotype: Its specificity is not known.

General study points: Some clones that responded were present in memory (sampled pre-infection), which suggests cross-reactive memory joined. A second wave of clones peaked on day 37, and their SARS-CoV-2 specificity went unconfirmed.

The CDR3 spans 15 residues. The germline V gene has CDR1 SGHRS and CDR2 YFSETQ. Trimming took 3 bases from V and 8 from J; bases not matched to a gene: 5. TCRdb fed the 5' RACE reads into MiXCR, producing one record per CDR3 protein. The sample consists of just under 550,000 distinct CDR3 sequences, about a fifth of them appearing once. The sequencing input was PBMCs or a T cell subset sorted from them (not recorded which). The chain combines TRBV5-1 with TRBJ2-3; 14 nucleotides agree with TRBD2. The clonotype originates from an adult woman who had mild COVID-19 (a few samples of this study predate the infection). Cell type and time point are not known. CDR3 protein: CASSSGTSGGGTQYF. The CDR3 DNA reads as TGCGCCAGCAGCTCTGGGACTAGCGGGGGTGGTACGCAGTATTTT. The variable domain in full, with the rest retrieved from reference TRBV5-1 and TRBJ2-3, is KAGVTQTPRYLIKTRGQQVTLSCSPISGHRSVSWYQQTPGQGLQFLFEYFSETQRNKGNFPGRFSGRQFSNSRSEMNVSTLELGDSALYLCASSSGTSGGGTQYFGPGTRLTVL.